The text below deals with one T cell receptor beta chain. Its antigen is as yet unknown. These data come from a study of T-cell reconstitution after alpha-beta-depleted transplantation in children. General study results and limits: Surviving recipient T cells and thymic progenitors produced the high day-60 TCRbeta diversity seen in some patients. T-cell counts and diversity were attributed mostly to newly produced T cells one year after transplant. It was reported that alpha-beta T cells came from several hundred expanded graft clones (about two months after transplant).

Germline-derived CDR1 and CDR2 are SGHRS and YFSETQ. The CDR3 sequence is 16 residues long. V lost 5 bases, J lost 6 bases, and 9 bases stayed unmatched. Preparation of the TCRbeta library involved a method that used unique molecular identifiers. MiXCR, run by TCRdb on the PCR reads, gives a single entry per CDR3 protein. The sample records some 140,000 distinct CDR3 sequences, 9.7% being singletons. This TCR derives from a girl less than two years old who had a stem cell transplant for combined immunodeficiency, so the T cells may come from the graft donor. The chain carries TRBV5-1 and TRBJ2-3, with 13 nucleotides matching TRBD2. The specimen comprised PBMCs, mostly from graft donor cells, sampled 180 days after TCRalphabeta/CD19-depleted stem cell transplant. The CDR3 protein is CASSAGLAGVGDTQYF. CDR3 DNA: TGCGCCAGCAGTGCTGGACTAGCGGGGGTAGGGGATACGCAGTATTTT.